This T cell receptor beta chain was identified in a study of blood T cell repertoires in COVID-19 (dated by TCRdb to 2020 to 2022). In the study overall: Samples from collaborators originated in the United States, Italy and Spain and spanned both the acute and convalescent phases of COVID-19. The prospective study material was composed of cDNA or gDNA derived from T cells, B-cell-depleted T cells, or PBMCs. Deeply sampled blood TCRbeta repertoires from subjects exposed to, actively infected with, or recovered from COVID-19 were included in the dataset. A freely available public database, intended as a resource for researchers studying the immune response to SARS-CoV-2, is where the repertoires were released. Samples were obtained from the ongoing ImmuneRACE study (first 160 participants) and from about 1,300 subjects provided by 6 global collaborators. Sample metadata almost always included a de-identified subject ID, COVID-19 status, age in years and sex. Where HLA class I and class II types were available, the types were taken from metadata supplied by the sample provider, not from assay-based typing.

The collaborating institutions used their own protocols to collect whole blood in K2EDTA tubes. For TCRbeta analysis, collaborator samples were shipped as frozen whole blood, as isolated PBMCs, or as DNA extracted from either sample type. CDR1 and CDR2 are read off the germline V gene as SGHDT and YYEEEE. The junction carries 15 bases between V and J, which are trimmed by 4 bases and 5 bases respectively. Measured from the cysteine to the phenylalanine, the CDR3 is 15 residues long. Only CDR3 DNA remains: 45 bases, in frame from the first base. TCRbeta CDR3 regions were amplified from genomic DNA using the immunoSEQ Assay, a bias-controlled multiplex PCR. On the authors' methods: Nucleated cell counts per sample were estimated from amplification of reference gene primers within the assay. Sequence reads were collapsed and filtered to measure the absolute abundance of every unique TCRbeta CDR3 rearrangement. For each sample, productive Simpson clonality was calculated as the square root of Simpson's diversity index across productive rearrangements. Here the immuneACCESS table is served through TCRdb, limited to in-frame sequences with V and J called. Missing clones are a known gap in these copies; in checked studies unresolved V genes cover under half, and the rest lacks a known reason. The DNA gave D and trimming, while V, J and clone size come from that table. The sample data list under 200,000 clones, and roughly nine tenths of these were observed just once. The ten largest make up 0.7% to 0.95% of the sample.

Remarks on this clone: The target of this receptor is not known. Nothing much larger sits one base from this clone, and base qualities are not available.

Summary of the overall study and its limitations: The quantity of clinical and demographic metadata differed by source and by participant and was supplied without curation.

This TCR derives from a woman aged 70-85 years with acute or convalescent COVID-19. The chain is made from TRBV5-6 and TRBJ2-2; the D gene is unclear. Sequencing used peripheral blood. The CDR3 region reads CASSALPAGTGELFF. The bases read TGTGCCAGCAGCGCTCTACCCGCAGGTACCGGGGAGCTGTTTTTT.